This TCR beta chain came from a study of T cells in Graves' hyperthyroidism and ophthalmopathy. Overall study findings and caveats: The majority of expanded thyroid clonotypes above 0.001 also appeared in blood.

The source material, RNA transcripts, was used to amplify TCR beta CDR3 regions. Using the HTBI primer set, a first-round RT-PCR was run on the TCR CDR3. MiXCR was run by TCRdb on the multiplex PCR reads, yielding one entry per CDR3 protein. The sample carries 700,000 or so distinct CDR3 sequences, roughly 15% recorded once. Used for diagnoses were clinical symptoms, serum thyroxine and TRAb, thyroid ultrasound and orbital computed tomography. Fresh 10 ml peripheral blood yielded PBMCs. Only a few counts were recorded for this clonotype. What it binds is not known. This CDR3 spans 15 amino acids. Per germline, CDR1 MNHNS and CDR2 SASEGT. The V and J ends lost 2 bases and 3 bases, in that order; junction bases with no gene match: 1.

The rearrangement uses TRBV6-1 and TRBJ2-1, with 10 bases that match TRBD1. The sequencing input was blood. The receptor was derived from a man in his late teens or twenties with Graves' hyperthyroidism. The CDR3 reads CASSERDRGYNEQFF. CDR3 sequence (DNA): TGTGCCAGCAGTGAAAGGGACAGGGGCTACAATGAGCAGTTCTTC.